This T cell receptor (beta chain) was sequenced during a study of molecular identifiers for immune sequencing clone quantification. The CDR3 loop spans 16 amino acids. Trimming removed 3 bases at V and 0 bases at J, with 16 bases between. CDR1 is DFQATT, CDR2 SNEGSKA, per germline (reference sequence). Naive CD8 sequencing libraries were generated from approximately 20,000 to 1,000,000 sorted cells, with 10%, 30% or 50% RNA as input. Sorting recovered naive CD8 T cells on a CD8+CD4-CCR7+CD45RA+ profile. Concerning this clonotype itself: Its antigen remains unknown.

Study-wide results and caveats: Naive cells had under 1% of molecules in clones above 20 RNA copies, effectors over 98%.

Preparation methods for the bulk TCR libraries were those previously described, with listed TCR primers. TCRdb reanalysed the PCR reads using MiXCR and keeps one entry per CDR3 protein. This table holds about half a million distinct CDR3 sequences, 20% to 25% found once. Sequenced material: naive CD8+ T cells from blood, with Jurkat cell RNA spiked in. Stated subset: FACS-sorted CD8+CD4-CCR7+CD45RA+ naive T cells. V is TRBV20-1 and J is TRBJ2-3; D possibly matches TRBD1 or TRBD2 (6 bases each). The clonotype originates from a human donor in good health. Some libraries in this study had Jurkat cell RNA spiked in. CDR3 nucleotides: TGCAGTGCTAGGGATTCGACAGGAGGGAGCACAGATACGCAGTATTTT. This translates into CSARDSTGGSTDTQYF.